Presented here are 8 T cell receptor beta chains from one specimen sequenced in a study of T-cell reconstitution after alpha-beta-depleted transplantation in children. Unique molecular identifiers were incorporated during preparation of the TCRbeta library. TCRdb passed the PCR reads through MiXCR, listing each CDR3 protein once. The sample holds about 540,000 distinct CDR3 sequences, around 16% seen once. Here the sequenced sample was PBMCs from the stem cell graft donor, taken from the stem cell graft. The receptor source for this set is a human donor who donated a stem cell graft to a child with acute lymphoblastic leukemia.

This clonotype came up once. V gene TRBV5-1 combines with J gene TRBJ2-1; tentative D call: TRBD2 (5 bases). The germline V gene has CDR1 SGHRS and CDR2 YFSETQ. The CDR3 totals 16 residues. V lost 0 bases and J 3 bases, leaving 13 bases between the germline ends. The CDR3 loop reads CASSLEVGVLYNEQFF. The DNA for the CDR3 is TGCGCCAGCAGCTTGGAAGTGGGAGTCCTCTACAATGAGCAGTTCTTC.

This clonotype was detected a few times. J is TRBJ1-6 and V is TRBV9, with D perhaps matching TRBD1 (6 bases). V lost 0 bases and J 6 bases, leaving 10 bases between the germline ends. The CDR3 is 15 residues long. The V gene's germline CDR1 is SGDLS and CDR2 YYNGEE. The CDR3 DNA follows: TGTGCCAGCAGCGTAGGGGGGGCTGGTAATTCACCCCTCCACTTT. It specifies CASSVGGAGNSPLHF.

This clonotype was counted only a few times. The V and J genes are TRBV6-1 and TRBJ2-1; TRBD2 matches 7 bases. V was pared by 0 bases and J by 6 bases, with 2 bases of the junction left unmatched. Germline-derived CDR1 and CDR2 are MNHNS and SASEGT. The CDR3 runs to 14 residues. The CDR3 loop is CASSEASGGNEQFF. CDR3 DNA: TGTGCCAGCAGTGAAGCGTCGGGAGGCAATGAGCAGTTCTTC.

The CDR3 coding sequence is TGTGCCAGCAGCCCCCCGACTCTGACGGATGAAAAACTGTTTTTT. Protein sequence: CASSPPTLTDEKLFF. V usage is TRBV3-1 and J usage is TRBJ1-4; the D is unclear. This CDR3 is built from 15 residues. Between the trimmed V and J ends, which lost 4 bases and 6 bases, there was a span of 15 bases. The germline V gene encodes CDR1 LGHDT and CDR2 YNNKEL (reference sequence).

The chain carries TRBV5-1 and TRBJ2-7; D gene ambiguous. Trimming removed 2 bases from V and 3 bases from J, with 12 bases in between. The germline V gene has CDR1 SGHRS and CDR2 YFSETQ. This CDR3 is 14 amino acids long. In DNA, the CDR3 is TGCGCCAGCAGCTTAATGTGGGGTCACTACGAGCAGTACTTC. Translation: CASSLMWGHYEQYF.

V and J are TRBV6-5 and TRBJ1-2; maybe TRBD1 (5 bases). Looked up from germline, CDR1 is MNHEY and CDR2 is SVGAGI. The CDR3 runs to 13 residues. The V gene lost 8 bases and the J gene lost 4 bases, with 14 bases spanning the gap. CDR3 residues: CASGHSYLYGYTF. CDR3 coding DNA: TGTGCCAGCGGACACTCGTACCTCTATGGCTACACCTTC.

Only a few counts were recorded for this clonotype. The chain combines TRBV5-8 with TRBJ2-2; 13 bases are shared with TRBD2. This CDR3 comprises 16 residues. With 3 bases clipped from V and 4 bases from J, the junction kept 3 bases outside the gene matches. CDR1 is SGHTS and CDR2 is YDEGEE in the germline V gene. The chain's CDR3 is CASSYGLAGVTGELFF. The CDR3 bases are TGTGCCAGCAGCTACGGACTAGCGGGAGTCACCGGGGAGCTGTTTTTT. Filled out from reference TRBV5-8 and TRBJ2-2, the complete variable domain reads EAGVTQSPTHLIKTRGQQATLRCSPISGHTSVYWYQQALGLGLQFLLWYDEGEERNRGNFPPRFSGRQFPNYSSELNVNALELEDSALYLCASSYGLAGVTGELFFGEGSRLTVL.

Only a few counts were recorded for this clonotype. V gene TRBV10-3 combines with J gene TRBJ1-2, with D tentatively TRBD1 (5 bases). The CDR3 length is 14 residues. The germline gives CDR1 ENHRY, CDR2 SYGVKD. The V and J ends lost 6 bases and 6 bases respectively, with 17 bases between them. CDR3 sequence reads: CAIRGRVEGHGYTF. CDR3 coding DNA: TGTGCCATCAGGGGCAGGGTAGAAGGTCATGGCTACACCTTC.